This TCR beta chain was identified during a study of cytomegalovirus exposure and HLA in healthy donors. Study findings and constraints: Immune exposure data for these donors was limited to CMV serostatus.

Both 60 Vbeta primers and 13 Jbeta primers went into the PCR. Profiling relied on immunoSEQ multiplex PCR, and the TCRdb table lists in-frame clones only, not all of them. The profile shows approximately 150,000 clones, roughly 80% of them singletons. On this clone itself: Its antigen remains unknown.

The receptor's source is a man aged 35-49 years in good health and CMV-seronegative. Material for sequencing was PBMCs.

The CDR3 spells CAWSTGASGNTIYF. CDR3 DNA sequence: TGTGCCTGGAGTACAGGGGCGTCAGGAAACACCATATATTTT. This sequence joins TRBV30 and TRBJ1-3; 7 positions agree with TRBD1. Trimming cost V 2 bases and J 4 bases; bases outside gene matches: 5. Germline assignment: CDR1 GTSNPN and CDR2 SVGIG (reference sequence). The CDR3 covers 14 residues.